Below are 21 T cell receptor beta chains sequenced from a single sample in a study of blood T cell repertoires in COVID-19. Profiled with immunoSEQ multiplex PCR; TCRdb holds only in-frame clones, not every one. The sample lists 110,000 to 150,000 clones, around 80% occurring once. The sequencing sample was made of PBMCs or T cells enriched from blood (not recorded which). Receptors were obtained from a woman in her late teens or twenties who had been exposed to COVID-19.

This chain joins TRBV3-1 (or the pseudogene TRBV3-2) and TRBJ1-5; the D gene is possibly TRBD1 (6 bases). Germline V lookup: CDR1 LGHDT, CDR2 YNNKEL (reference sequence). The CDR3 is 14 residues long. The V and J ends lost 7 bases and 4 bases respectively, with 14 bases between them. CDR3 in DNA: TGTGCCAGCACCGACAGGTCCCGGAATCAGCCCCAGCATTTT. Amino acid sequence: CASTDRSRNQPQHF.

The rearrangement links TRBV7-8 to TRBJ1-1; no firm D call. V lost 3 bases and J lost 5, with 13 bases in between. Germline CDR1 is SGHVS and CDR2 is FQNEAQ. The CDR3 loop spans 14 amino acids. The CDR3 region is CASSLEEFRTEAFF. As DNA, the CDR3 is TGTGCCAGCAGCTTGGAGGAATTTAGGACTGAAGCTTTCTTT.

In this sample, this clone turned up once. The rearrangement joins TRBV5-1 to TRBJ2-1; 7 bases map to TRBD1. CDR1 is SGHRS, CDR2 YFSETQ, per germline. The CDR3 runs 15 residues. V shed 4 bases, J shed 6 bases, and the junction held 10 bases outside the gene matches. CDR3 DNA sequence: TGCGCCAGCAGCCCGAATATTTGGACAGGCAATGAGCAGTTCTTC. Residues: CASSPNIWTGNEQFF.

The chain recombines TRBV3-1 (or the pseudogene TRBV3-2) with TRBJ1-6; D is unclear. CDR3 size: 12 residues. V lost 4 bases and J 9 bases, leaving 7 bases between the germline ends. Germline CDR1 and CDR2: LGHDT and YNNKEL (reference sequence). The CDR3 region is CASSRAGSPLHF. CDR3 nucleotide sequence: TGTGCCAGCAGCCGGGCTGGTTCACCCCTCCACTTT.

The gene calls are TRBV7-2 and TRBJ2-1; 7 bases agree with TRBD2. CDR1 and CDR2 from the germline V gene are SGHTA and FQGNSA. The CDR3 covers 20 residues. Trimming at V came to 0 bases and at J to 3 bases, leaving 17 bases not matched to a gene. In DNA form, the CDR3 reads TGTGCCAGCAGCTTAGCTCCCCCCCCCAGGCTAGCGGATTTCTACAATGAGCAGTTCTTC. Translated, it gives CASSLAPPPRLADFYNEQFF.

The table lists this clone with a count of one. The gene calls are TRBV19 and TRBJ1-3, with 8 nucleotides matching TRBD1. The CDR3 has 13 residues. Trimming cost V 7 bases and J 5 bases; bases outside gene matches: 4. Germline CDR1 is LNHDA and CDR2 is SQIVND (reference sequence). This CDR3 reads CASTWTGRNTIYF. In DNA form, the CDR3 reads TGTGCCAGTACCTGGACAGGGCGAAACACCATATATTTT.

This chain joins TRBV6-5 and TRBJ2-7, with a possible D match to TRBD2 (5 bases). Germline assignment: CDR1 MNHEY and CDR2 SVGAGI. CDR3 length: 13 residues. With 8 bases removed from V and 0 bases from J, the gap between germline ends came to 11 bases. DNA for the CDR3: TGTGCCAGCCTCGGGGTCTACTCCTACGAGCAGTACTTC. Its translation is CASLGVYSYEQYF.

This rearrangement joins TRBV2 to TRBJ1-1, with 10 bases lining up with TRBD1. This CDR3 has 14 residues. CDR1 is SNHLY and CDR2 is FYNNEI in the germline V gene. With V trimmed by 6 bases and J by 5 bases, 6 bases remained unmatched. This CDR3 reads CASSRQGARTEAFF. The CDR3 region has the DNA TGTGCCAGCAGCCGACAGGGGGCTAGGACTGAAGCTTTCTTT.

This chain links TRBV28 with TRBJ1-1, with 8 bases that match TRBD1. CDR3 length: 14 amino acids. Germline CDR1 reads MDHEN; CDR2 reads SYDVKM. V trimming: 6 bases; J trimming: 5 bases; junction bases outside the gene matches: 8. The CDR3 sequence: CASRRQGSRTEAFF. As DNA, the CDR3 is TGTGCCAGCAGGAGACAGGGGAGTAGGACTGAAGCTTTCTTT.

This chain connects TRBV7-9 to TRBJ1-6, with D tentatively TRBD1 (5 bases). V lost 2 bases and J 9 bases, leaving 8 bases between the germline ends. Germline-derived CDR1 and CDR2 are SEHNR and FQNEAQ (reference sequence). This CDR3 region has 13 residues. The CDR3 here is CASSLHGGSPLHF. In DNA, the CDR3 is TGTGCCAGCAGCTTACACGGGGGTTCACCCCTCCACTTT.

This chain joins TRBV7-2 and TRBJ1-2, with TRBD1 identical over 8 bases. This CDR3 has 14 residues. Per germline, CDR1 SGHTA and CDR2 FQGNSA. V dropped 5 bases and J dropped 3; count of bases not matched to a gene: 5. The CDR3 sequence is CASSTGTGYYGYTF. CDR3 in DNA: TGTGCCAGCAGCACCGGGACAGGATACTATGGCTACACCTTC.

Note on this clone: One end of the junction is discordant with germline, which a read error may explain. The rearrangement uses TRBV6-2 or TRBV6-3 and TRBJ1-1, with TRBD1 matching 9 bases. The CDR3 contains 16 residues. Germline CDR1 MNHEY, CDR2 SVGEGT. The CDR3 DNA reads TGTGCCAGCAGGTACTACAGGGGGCAGGCGAACACTGAAGCTTTCTTT. Amino acid sequence: CASRYYRGQANTEAFF.

The chain has TRBV10-1 and TRBJ1-1, with D possibly being TRBD1 (6 bases). The CDR3 covers 17 residues. Germline V gene data show CDR1 as WNHNN and CDR2 as SYGVQD (reference sequence). Trimming cost V 7 bases and J 1 base, with 22 bases left between them. The CDR3 spells CASIRDPGQSANTEAFF. The CDR3 DNA follows: TGCGCCAGCATTCGAGACCCGGGACAATCGGCGAACACTGAAGCTTTCTTT.

This chain links TRBV9 with TRBJ1-1; 7 nucleotides agree with TRBD1. CDR3 size: 12 residues. V was clipped by 5 bases and J by 7 bases; unmatched bases: 5. In germline, CDR1 is SGDLS, CDR2 YYNGEE. The CDR3 protein is CASSRGQLEAFF. CDR3 bases: TGTGCCAGCAGTAGGGGACAGCTTGAAGCTTTCTTT.

J is TRBJ1-2 and V is TRBV3-1 (or the pseudogene TRBV3-2); no reliable D call. Germline-derived CDR1 and CDR2 are LGHDT and YNNKEL (reference sequence). This CDR3 comprises 15 residues. The germline V and J ends were trimmed by 2 bases and 5 bases, with 15 bases remaining between them. The CDR3 nucleotides are TGTGCCAGCAGCCAAAACCCGTCACAGAGTTATGGCTACACCTTC. Its protein product is CASSQNPSQSYGYTF.

CDR3 amino acids: CASSAAGRPDTQYF. The CDR3, as DNA: TGTGCCAGCAGCGCAGCAGGGAGGCCAGATACGCAGTATTTT. The gene calls are TRBV7-9 and TRBJ2-3; perhaps TRBD2 as D (6 bases). This CDR3 contains 14 residues. Trimming removed 5 bases at V and 4 bases at J, with 13 bases between. Per the germline V gene, CDR1 is SEHNR and CDR2 is FQNEAQ (reference sequence).

This rearrangement joins TRBV30 to TRBJ2-7; D might be TRBD1 (6 bases). The CDR3 extends over 12 amino acids. The germline V gene encodes CDR1 GTSNPN and CDR2 SVGIG (reference sequence). Trimming stripped 3 bases from V and 4 bases from J, with 10 bases between. CDR3 DNA: TGTGCCTGGAGCCAGACAGGATACGAGCAGTACTTC. Translated: CAWSQTGYEQYF.

This sequence joins TRBV27 and TRBJ1-1, with TRBD1 matching over 9 bases. Germline V gene data show CDR1 as MNHEY and CDR2 as SMNVEV (reference sequence). Losses at the gene ends were 6 bases for V and 1 base for J; bases not matched to a gene: 6. This CDR3 has 15 residues. CDR3: CASSTGQGSNTEAFF. The CDR3 DNA is TGTGCCAGCAGCACGGGACAGGGTTCGAACACTGAAGCTTTCTTT.

The chain is built from TRBV9 and TRBJ1-2, with 9 bases lining up with TRBD1. The CDR3 loop spans 17 amino acids. Germline CDR1 reads SGDLS; CDR2 reads YYNGEE. The J segment lost 2 bases and the V segment lost 3 bases, leaving 11 bases of the junction unmatched. CDR3 nucleotide sequence: TGTGCCAGCAGCGAGAAAGGGACAGGGAATCCGAACTATGGCTACACCTTC. Its protein product is CASSEKGTGNPNYGYTF.

The chain couples TRBV3-1 (or the pseudogene TRBV3-2) to TRBJ1-1; no clear D. CDR1 and CDR2 from the germline V gene are LGHDT and YNNKEL (reference sequence). Trimming stripped 1 base from V and 1 base from J, with 7 bases between. The CDR3 spans 14 residues. The CDR3 region is CASSQGSGNTEAFF. In nucleotides, the CDR3 is TGTGCCAGCAGCCAAGGGAGCGGGAACACTGAAGCTTTCTTT.

The V call is TRBV11-2, the J call TRBJ1-2; 7 bases are shared with TRBD1. Per the germline V gene, CDR1 is SGHAT and CDR2 is FQNNGV. Trimming took 0 bases from V and 7 from J; bases not matched to a gene: 5. This CDR3 region has 14 residues. CDR3 residues: CASSLDRAGGGYTF. DNA for the CDR3: TGTGCCAGCAGCTTAGATCGGGCAGGGGGTGGCTACACCTTC. Based on the CDR3 plus reference TRBV11-2 and TRBJ1-2, the full variable domain is EAGVAQSPRYKIIEKRQSVAFWCNPISGHATLYWYQQILGQGPKLLIQFQNNGVVDDSQLPKDRFSAERLKGVDSTLKIQPAKLEDSAVYLCASSLDRAGGGYTFGSGTRLTVV.